Here is one TCR beta chain with its context. The CDR3 contains 15 residues. CDR1 is SGHKS and CDR2 is YYEKEE in the germline V gene (reference sequence). The junction had 3 bases not matched to a gene; V was cut back by 5 bases and J by 0 bases. The data were taken from a study of long-term antiretroviral therapy in people with HIV. Donors needed at least one pre-ART PBMC sample plus at least two post-ART samples. A v3.0 immunoSEQ assay was performed at survey level. The sequencing target was 40,000-50,000 T-cell genomes per sample. Profiling relied on immunoSEQ multiplex PCR, and the TCRdb table lists in-frame clones only, not all of them. The sample lists around 30,000 clones; roughly 84% were seen once.

Sequenced material: unsorted PBMCs, taken 0.4 years after starting antiretroviral therapy. The receptor comes from a man between 18 and 35 years old with HIV. The chain is built from TRBV5-5 and TRBJ1-5; 9 bases line up with TRBD1. DNA of the CDR3: TGTGCCAGCAGTTCGACAGGGGGTAGCAATCAGCCCCAGCATTTT. This gives the protein CASSSTGGSNQPQHF. Full variable domain (rest looked up from reference TRBV5-5 and TRBJ1-5): DAGVTQSPTHLIKTRGQQVTLRCSPISGHKSVSWYQQVLGQGPQFIFQYYEKEERGRGNFPDRFSARQFPNYSSELNVNALLLGDSALYLCASSSTGGSNQPQHFGDGTRLSIL.